These T cell receptor beta chains were read from a single sample in a study of T cells after yellow fever vaccination. MiXCR, run by TCRdb on the 5' RACE reads, gives a single entry per CDR3 protein. The sample yields a few hundred thousand distinct CDR3 sequences, 8.7% seen once. The input for sequencing was CD4+ T cells sorted from PBMCs, taken 5 days after the yellow fever booster vaccination. All receptors derive from a young man who received the YFV17D yellow fever vaccine. CDR3s include the opening cysteine and the closing phenylalanine or tryptophan. Fields, in order: J gene, V gene, D gene, clone size, CDR3 protein, CDR3 DNA. A D gene is named only where the DNA matches it firmly. A clone size is listed for some rows: how often the clone was seen (once, few, many), or a class if it is expanded.

j_gene: TRBJ2-1
v_gene: TRBV5-6
d_gene: -
abundance: -
CDR3aa: CASSLRRRFNEQFF
CDR3nt: TGTGCCAGCAGCTTACGGCGCCGCTTCAATGAGCAGTTCTTC

j_gene: TRBJ1-2
v_gene: TRBV6-5
d_gene: -
abundance: few
CDR3aa: CASSAMTRTIYGYTF
CDR3nt: TGTGCCAGCAGCGCAATGACTAGAACTATCTATGGCTACACCTTC

j_gene: TRBJ1-2
v_gene: TRBV10-1
d_gene: -
abundance: few
CDR3aa: CASSESIGPLSPYGYTF
CDR3nt: TGCGCCAGCAGTGAGTCGATCGGGCCGCTCTCCCCCTATGGCTACACCTTC

j_gene: TRBJ2-3
v_gene: TRBV6-5
d_gene: TRBD2
abundance: -
CDR3aa: CASSSTSGGPRGTQYF
CDR3nt: TGTGCCAGCAGTTCAACTAGCGGGGGGCCCCGGGGGACGCAGTATTTT

j_gene: TRBJ1-5
v_gene: TRBV3-1
d_gene: TRBD1
abundance: -
CDR3aa: CASSQSTGTGGGLNQPQHF
CDR3nt: TGTGCCAGCAGCCAGTCAACCGGGACAGGGGGCGGGTTGAATCAGCCCCAGCATTTT

j_gene: TRBJ1-1
v_gene: TRBV7-2
d_gene: -
abundance: -
CDR3aa: CASSPVGGTEAFF
CDR3nt: TGTGCCAGCAGCCCCGTGGGTGGCACTGAAGCTTTCTTT

j_gene: TRBJ2-3
v_gene: TRBV5-4
d_gene: -
abundance: -
CDR3aa: CATSSRGADTQYF
CDR3nt: TGTGCCACCTCTTCGCGCGGGGCAGATACGCAGTATTTT

j_gene: TRBJ2-2
v_gene: TRBV13
d_gene: -
abundance: -
CDR3aa: CASSLTETGNTGELFF
CDR3nt: TGTGCCAGCAGCTTAACGGAGACGGGTAACACCGGGGAGCTGTTTTTT

j_gene: TRBJ1-2
v_gene: TRBV28
d_gene: -
abundance: few
CDR3aa: CASSLWAGRGDGYTF
CDR3nt: TGTGCCAGCAGTCTATGGGCGGGCAGGGGAGATGGCTACACCTTC

j_gene: TRBJ1-1
v_gene: TRBV20-1
d_gene: -
abundance: -
CDR3aa: CSVRGRSNTEAFF
CDR3nt: TGCAGTGTCAGGGGCAGATCGAACACTGAAGCTTTCTTT

j_gene: TRBJ2-5
v_gene: TRBV7-8
d_gene: TRBD2
abundance: -
CDR3aa: CASSLGLTSGVEETQYF
CDR3nt: TGTGCCAGCAGCTTAGGCTTAACTAGCGGGGTTGAAGAGACCCAGTACTTC

j_gene: TRBJ2-1
v_gene: TRBV20-1
d_gene: -
abundance: many
CDR3aa: CSASKGGGGTLEQFF
CDR3nt: TGCAGTGCCTCCAAGGGAGGCGGTGGGACCCTAGAGCAGTTCTTC

j_gene: TRBJ1-2
v_gene: TRBV7-6
d_gene: -
abundance: -
CDR3aa: CASSLAPSGYGYTF
CDR3nt: TGTGCCAGCAGCTTAGCGCCGTCCGGCTATGGCTACACCTTC

j_gene: TRBJ1-4
v_gene: TRBV20-1
d_gene: -
abundance: -
CDR3aa: CSARVDTYEKLFF
CDR3nt: TGCAGTGCTAGAGTAGACACCTATGAAAAACTGTTTTTT

j_gene: TRBJ1-4
v_gene: TRBV20-1
d_gene: -
abundance: -
CDR3aa: CSVPDSTNEKLFF
CDR3nt: TGCAGTGTTCCCGACAGCACTAATGAAAAACTGTTTTTT

j_gene: TRBJ2-7
v_gene: TRBV12-5
d_gene: -
abundance: few
CDR3aa: CASGLVLGTGSYEQYF
CDR3nt: TGTGCTAGTGGTTTGGTACTGGGGACGGGCTCCTACGAGCAGTACTTC

j_gene: TRBJ2-2
v_gene: TRBV6-2/TRBV6-3
d_gene: TRBD2
abundance: few
CDR3aa: CASRPPLAGGLNTGELFF
CDR3nt: TGTGCCAGCAGACCCCCCCTAGCGGGGGGGTTGAACACCGGGGAGCTGTTTTTT

j_gene: TRBJ1-5
v_gene: TRBV2
d_gene: -
abundance: -
CDR3aa: CASSDPGGPQPQHF
CDR3nt: TGTGCCAGCAGTGACCCCGGCGGTCCTCAGCCCCAGCATTTT

j_gene: TRBJ2-5
v_gene: TRBV5-5
d_gene: -
abundance: -
CDR3aa: CASSSWSPETQYF
CDR3nt: TGTGCCAGCAGCTCCTGGAGCCCAGAGACCCAGTACTTC

j_gene: TRBJ2-2
v_gene: TRBV20-1
d_gene: -
abundance: -
CDR3aa: CSAGTVNTGELFF
CDR3nt: TGCAGTGCCGGGACTGTTAACACCGGGGAGCTGTTTTTT

j_gene: TRBJ1-1
v_gene: TRBV28
d_gene: TRBD1
abundance: -
CDR3aa: CASGTGWAFF
CDR3nt: TGTGCCAGCGGGACAGGGTGGGCTTTCTTT

j_gene: TRBJ1-4
v_gene: TRBV9
d_gene: -
abundance: many
CDR3aa: CASSERTEGLNEKLFF
CDR3nt: TGTGCCAGCAGCGAGAGGACAGAAGGCCTTAATGAAAAACTGTTTTTT

j_gene: TRBJ2-5
v_gene: TRBV6-2/TRBV6-3
d_gene: TRBD2
abundance: many
CDR3aa: CASSSHTGLAGLQETQYF
CDR3nt: TGTGCCAGCAGTTCTCACACGGGACTAGCGGGTCTCCAAGAGACCCAGTACTTC

j_gene: TRBJ2-3
v_gene: TRBV20-1
d_gene: -
abundance: -
CDR3aa: CSASRALPAQYF
CDR3nt: TGCAGTGCTAGTAGGGCCCTCCCAGCGCAGTATTTT

j_gene: TRBJ2-4
v_gene: TRBV7-2
d_gene: -
abundance: -
CDR3aa: CAPIRAGRTKNIQYF
CDR3nt: TGTGCCCCAATTCGGGCAGGGCGGACCAAAAACATTCAGTACTTC